This T cell receptor (beta chain) comes out of a study of T cell clonality in common variable immunodeficiency. Study results and limitations: The cause of increased CVID clonality remains unclear without subpopulation sequencing. Fewer deletions and N-nucleotide insertions were reportedly seen in common variable immunodeficiency TCR beta sequences.

Measured with immunoSEQ multiplex PCR; TCRdb has only the in-frame clones, and not every one. The sample was found to contain about 34,000 clones, and every one recurs. For this clone: Its specificity is unknown. The read terminates 3 residues before the CDR3 end, so the remaining end is supplied by the germline J gene.

The CDR3 is made up of 14 amino acids. CDR1 is DFQATT and CDR2 is SNEGSKA in the germline V gene (reference sequence). V gave up 7 bases and J gave up 2 bases, with 17 bases separating them. The chain carries TRBV20-1 and TRBJ1-1; TRBD1 might be the D (5 bases). This clonotype originated in a human donor with common variable immunodeficiency. Material for sequencing was peripheral blood mononuclear cells. Partial CDR3 DNA: TGCAGTGGGAACGGGGGAATAAGAAACACTGAA. Its translation is CSGNGGIRNTE. The full CDR3 protein is CSGNGGIRNTEAFF.